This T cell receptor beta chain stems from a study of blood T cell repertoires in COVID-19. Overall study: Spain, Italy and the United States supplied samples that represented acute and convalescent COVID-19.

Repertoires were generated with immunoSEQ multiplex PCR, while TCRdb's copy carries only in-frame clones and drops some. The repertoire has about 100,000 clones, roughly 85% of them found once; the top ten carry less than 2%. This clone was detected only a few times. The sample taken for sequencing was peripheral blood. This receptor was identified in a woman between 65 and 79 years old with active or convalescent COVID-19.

The CDR3 protein is CASSQQGFGNTIYF. The CDR3, as DNA: TGTGCCAGCAGTCAACAGGGCTTCGGAAACACCATATATTTT. This chain joins TRBV27 and TRBJ1-3; possibly TRBD1 for D (6 bases). Trimming took off 5 bases at V and 4 bases at J, with 12 bases between the two ends. The germline V gene encodes CDR1 MNHEY and CDR2 SMNVEV (reference sequence). The CDR3 is 14 residues long.